This T cell receptor beta chain derives from a study of blood T cell repertoires in COVID-19. The data were produced by immunoSEQ multiplex PCR, yet TCRdb's version contains in-frame clones alone and is incomplete. The data show 200,000 to 250,000 clones, with 80% to 90% seen just once and roughly 8.7% held by the top ten. Trimming stripped 4 bases from V and 3 bases from J, with 14 bases between. Germline assignment: CDR1 SGHRS and CDR2 YFSETQ. The CDR3 has 15 amino acids. Participants were aged about 18 to 90 years, lived in 20 to 30 US areas, and enrolled virtually. The source is a man aged 40-49 years who had recovered from COVID-19. Specimen: PBMCs or T cells enriched from blood (not recorded which). The chain carries TRBV5-1 and TRBJ1-5; D not certain. The CDR3 reads CASSQSDGSNQPQHF. The CDR3 DNA reads as TGCGCCAGCAGCCAGTCTGACGGGTCCAATCAGCCCCAGCATTTT.